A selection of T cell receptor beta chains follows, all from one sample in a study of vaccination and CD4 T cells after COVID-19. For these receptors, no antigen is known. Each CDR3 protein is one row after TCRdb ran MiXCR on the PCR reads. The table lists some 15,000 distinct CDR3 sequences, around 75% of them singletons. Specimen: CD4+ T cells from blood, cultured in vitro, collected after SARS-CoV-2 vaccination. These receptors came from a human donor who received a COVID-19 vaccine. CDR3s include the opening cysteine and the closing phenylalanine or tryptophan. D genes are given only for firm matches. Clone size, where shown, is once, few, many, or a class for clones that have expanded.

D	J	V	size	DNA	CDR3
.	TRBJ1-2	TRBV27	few	TGTGCCACCCGGACGAACTATGGCTACACCTTC	CATRTNYGYTF
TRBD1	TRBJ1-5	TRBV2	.	TGTGCCAGCAGTGGGGGACAGTATCAGCCCCAGCATTTT	CASSGGQYQPQHF
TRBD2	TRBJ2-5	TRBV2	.	TGTGCCAGCAGTGCTGGTCTAGCGGGGGCACAAGAGACCCAGTACTTC	CASSAGLAGAQETQYF
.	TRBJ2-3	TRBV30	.	TGTGCCTGGAGTGTCGTTGGGGGCCTCTACACAGATACGCAGTATTTT	CAWSVVGGLYTDTQYF
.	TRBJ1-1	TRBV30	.	TGTGCCTGGAGTGAAACGGGGACAACGCGTTTGAGGGCTTTCTTT	CAWSETGTTRLRAFF
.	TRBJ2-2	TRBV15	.	TGTGCCACCAGCAGAGCAGGGAACACCGGGGAGCTGTTTTTT	CATSRAGNTGELFF
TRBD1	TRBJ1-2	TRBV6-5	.	TGTGCCAGCAGTTACTCCAGGGGGCTTAACTATGGCTACACCTTC	CASSYSRGLNYGYTF
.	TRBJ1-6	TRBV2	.	TGTGCCAGCAACCCAGGATTTTCCAATAATTCACCCCTCCACTTT	CASNPGFSNNSPLHF
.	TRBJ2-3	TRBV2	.	TGTGCCAGCAGGAGGGGCACAGATACGCAGTATTTT	CASRRGTDTQYF
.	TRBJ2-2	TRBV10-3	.	TGTGCCATCAGCAGGGTCACCGGGGAGCTGTTTTTT	CAISRVTGELFF
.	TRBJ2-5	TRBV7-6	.	TGTGCCAGCAGCTCCAGGGGGCTAGCGGACCAAGAGACCCAGTACTTC	CASSSRGLADQETQYF
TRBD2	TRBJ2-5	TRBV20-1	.	TGCAGTGCCACGAACCCGACTAGCGGGGGGGCCCAAGAGACCCAGTACTTC	CSATNPTSGGAQETQYF
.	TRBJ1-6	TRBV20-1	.	TGCAGTGCTAAGATAAGAACAGGGTTCTCTTCACCCCTCCACTTT	CSAKIRTGFSSPLHF
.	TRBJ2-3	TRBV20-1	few	TGCAGTGCTAGAGATTTTGTCGGGCGGGCCAACACAGATACGCAGTATTTT	CSARDFVGRANTDTQYF
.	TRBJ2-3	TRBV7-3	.	TGTGCCAGCAGCTTAGGGGAAGGAGATACGCAGTATTTT	CASSLGEGDTQYF
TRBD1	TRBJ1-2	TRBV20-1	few	TGCAGTGCTAGAGGGCAGGGGGATCTCTACTATGGCTACACCTTC	CSARGQGDLYYGYTF
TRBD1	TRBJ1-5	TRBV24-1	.	TGTGCCACCAGTGAGGCTAAAGGGGGCAGGGGCGGCAATCAGCCCCAGCATTTT	CATSEAKGGRGGNQPQHF
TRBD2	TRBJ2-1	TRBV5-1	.	TGCGCCAGCAGCTTAGTCCTAGCGGGCTCCTACAATGAGCAGTTCTTC	CASSLVLAGSYNEQFF
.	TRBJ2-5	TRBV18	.	TGTGCCAGCTCTACCAAGGAGACCCAGTACTTC	CASSTKETQYF
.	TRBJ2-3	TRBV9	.	TGTGCCAGCAGCGTTCGTGACACCTACACAGATACGCAGTATTTT	CASSVRDTYTDTQYF
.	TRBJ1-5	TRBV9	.	TGTGCCAGCAGCGTAGGCCCCAATCAGCCCCAGCATTTT	CASSVGPNQPQHF
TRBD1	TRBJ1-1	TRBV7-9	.	TGTGCCAGCAGCCACGGAAACAGGGGAATGTGGAGCACTGAAGCTTTCTTT	CASSHGNRGMWSTEAFF
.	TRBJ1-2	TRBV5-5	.	TGTGCCAGCAGCTTGGTGCAGGCAGTCTATGGCTACACCTTC	CASSLVQAVYGYTF
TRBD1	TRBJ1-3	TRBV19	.	TGTGCCAGTAGCCTCAGGGGGCCTGGAAACACCATATATTTT	CASSLRGPGNTIYF
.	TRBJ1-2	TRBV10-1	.	TGCGCCACCTCGCCGTTCAGGGATAATGCGATCTACACCTTC	CATSPFRDNAIYTF
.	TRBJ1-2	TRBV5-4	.	TGTGCCAGCAGCTCGCTTTACGGAAAAGCTAACTATGGCTACACCTTC	CASSSLYGKANYGYTF
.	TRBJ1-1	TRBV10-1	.	TGCGCCAGCAGTGAGTCGAGAGTGGGGAACACTGAAGCTTTCTTT	CASSESRVGNTEAFF
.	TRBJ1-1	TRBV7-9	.	TGTGCCAGCAGCTTAGCGTTGGGGAGTTGGAGTGAAGCTTTCTTT	CASSLALGSWSEAFF
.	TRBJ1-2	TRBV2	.	TGTGCCAGCAGTGAACGGGGGAATGGCTACACCTTC	CASSERGNGYTF
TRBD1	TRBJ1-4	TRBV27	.	TGTGCCAGCAGTTTATCGGGGACAGGAGAAGAAAAACTGTTTTTT	CASSLSGTGEEKLFF
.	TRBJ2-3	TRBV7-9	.	TGTGCCAGCACCATTTACCGGGGGGCCCCCACAGATACGCAGTATTTT	CASTIYRGAPTDTQYF
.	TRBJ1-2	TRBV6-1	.	TGTGCCAGCCGGGACACCGCTAACTATGGCTACACCTTC	CASRDTANYGYTF
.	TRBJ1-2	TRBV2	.	TGTGCCAGCAGTCCGGGGTCCAGCTATGGCTACACCTTC	CASSPGSSYGYTF
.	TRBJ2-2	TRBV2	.	TGTGCCAGCAGAGATTACAGGGTACACACCGGGGAGCTGTTTTTT	CASRDYRVHTGELFF
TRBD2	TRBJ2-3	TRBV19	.	TGTGCCAGTAGTGCGCCGGGACTAGCGGGGGGAGCAGATACGCAGTATTTT	CASSAPGLAGGADTQYF
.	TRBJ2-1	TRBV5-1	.	TGCGCCAGCAGCCGCCTAGCCAGGGACGGGGAGCAGTTCTTC	CASSRLARDGEQFF
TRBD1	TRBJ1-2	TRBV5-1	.	TGCGCCAGCAGCTTGGTCCCCGGACAGGGGATCTACTCGGCTGGCTACACCTTC	CASSLVPGQGIYSAGYTF
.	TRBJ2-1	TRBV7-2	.	TGTGCCAGCAGCTTCCGCCGGTACAATGAGCAGTTCTTC	CASSFRRYNEQFF
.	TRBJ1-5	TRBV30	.	TGTGCCTGGAGTGAACCAGTTGGGCAACGGGGTCAGCCCCAGCATTTT	CAWSEPVGQRGQPQHF
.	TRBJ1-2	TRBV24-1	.	TGTGCCACCAGTGGCGCCCTGGGGGGGGTCGATGGCTACACCTTC	CATSGALGGVDGYTF
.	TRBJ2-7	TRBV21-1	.	TGTGCCAGCAGCACCAGCGGACAGGCCGATTCGCGCGAGCAGTACTTC	CASSTSGQADSREQYF
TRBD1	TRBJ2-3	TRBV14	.	TGTGCCAGCAGCCCCTCCCGAGACAGGGGGCCGGGACTCGACACAGATACGCAGTATTTT	CASSPSRDRGPGLDTDTQYF
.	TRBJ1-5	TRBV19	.	TGTGCCAGTAGTTCCCACAGGGAGGAGCTTGCTCAGCCCCAGCATTTT	CASSSHREELAQPQHF
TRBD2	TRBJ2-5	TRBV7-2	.	TGTGCCAGCAGCTTTTTTAGCGGGGGAACGTACCAAGAGACCCAGTACTTC	CASSFFSGGTYQETQYF